This T cell receptor beta chain is from a study of OX40 agonist ivuxolimab in advanced cancers. Study-wide background: Ivuxolimab was administered intravenously to patients at 0.01 to 10 mg/kg every 2 weeks. Eligibility admitted prior anti-PD-1, anti-PD-L1 or anti-CTLA-4 therapy; approximately 40% had some. The diagnoses of dose-escalation patients were hepatocellular carcinoma, melanoma, renal cell or head and neck cancer.

Libraries were prepared by immunoSEQ multiplex PCR; TCRdb keeps only in-frame clonotypes and omits some of them. The top ten hold 11% of the sample, which has about 53,000 clones, 70% to 90% seen once. Specimen: CD4+ or CD8+ T cells sorted from blood, collected in a trial of the OX40 agonist ivuxolimab. This sequence originates from an adult with an advanced solid tumor such as melanoma, head and neck, liver or kidney cancer.

The CDR3 loop reads CASSQPTSGGGNEQFF. The CDR3 coding sequence is TGCGCCAGCAGCCAACCGACTAGCGGGGGGGGGAATGAGCAGTTCTTC. The V and J genes are TRBV4-1 and TRBJ2-1; TRBD2 agrees at 14 bases. Germline V CDR1 and CDR2: MGHRA, YSYEKL. The CDR3 runs to 16 residues. V was pared by 2 bases and J by 7 bases, with 4 bases of the junction left unmatched.